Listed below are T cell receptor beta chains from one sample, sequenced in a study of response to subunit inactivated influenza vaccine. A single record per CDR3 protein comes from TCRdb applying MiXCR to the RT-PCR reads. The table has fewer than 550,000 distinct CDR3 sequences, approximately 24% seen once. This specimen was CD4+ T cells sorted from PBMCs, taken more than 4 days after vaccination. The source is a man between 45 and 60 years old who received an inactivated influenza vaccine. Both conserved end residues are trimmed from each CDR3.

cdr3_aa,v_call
ASNGQGSYEQY,TRBV12-3/TRBV12-4
AIRQDTHTDTQY,TRBV10-3
ASSSVAIGELF,TRBV7-2
ASSSGSGTYEQY,TRBV5-1
ASSDYQGWTEAF,TRBV6-1
SARGLAGMSYEQY,TRBV20-1
ASSPPRIRVSYNEQF,TRBV18
ASSLRRSVFPHSGNTIY,TRBV7-8
ASSSDPTGELF,TRBV12-3/TRBV12-4
ASSITGGTGELF,TRBV19
ASSLRGTRSTGELF,TRBV5-1
ASSQDVYSLSLY,TRBV4-3
ASREYRQGRTPYEQY,TRBV6-1
ASSYSNGIYGYT,TRBV6-5
ATSRDARQGDGYT,TRBV15
ASRPSGGALVNEQF,TRBV7-2
ASSQGDRGYEQY,TRBV3-1
ASSQGQGSTDTQY,TRBV7-9
AIRPRETYEQY,TRBV10-3
ASTLLAEVTNEQF,TRBV12-3/TRBV12-4
ASSYSPPVSVAKNIQY,TRBV6-2/TRBV6-3
ASSLMGGRYEKLF,TRBV5-5
ASSGGTSGKETQY,TRBV2
ASSSVGGNEQF,TRBV7-2
ASSLSGEQETQY,TRBV28
SVETKHLNGYT,TRBV29-1
ASSKRGLLGDEQF,TRBV18
ASSQVSWLAGYEQY,TRBV18
SAVRGPLSHDEQF,TRBV20-1
SASGTSGRAEEQY,TRBV20-1
SASLGSGYGYT,TRBV20-1
SAGVLAYEQY,TRBV20-1
ASSYSFTHDNEQF,TRBV6-2/TRBV6-3
AISEPTVQETQY,TRBV10-3
ASSPSGDTATGELF,TRBV5-1
ASSPPSAGVGETQY,TRBV6-2/TRBV6-3
AISTGTQETQY,TRBV10-3
SVEDPRGRGRLTQY,TRBV29-1
ASSLDAHDREAF,TRBV5-1
ASSWGNSYEQY,TRBV6-2/TRBV6-3
ASSYSNWRATEAF,TRBV6-5
ASSGDRGNGYT,TRBV2
ASSQDLAGGPSGELF,TRBV4-3
ASSALRTSGGDSYEQY,TRBV2
ASRESTDTQY,TRBV6-2/TRBV6-3